This TCR beta chain was observed in a study of cytomegalovirus exposure and HLA in healthy donors. Study conclusions and caveats: The authors listed approximately 150 TCR beta chains as cytomegalovirus-associated. High specificity and sensitivity for cytomegalovirus status were reported for the classifier.

As to this clone: Antigen unknown.

Generated by immunoSEQ multiplex PCR, the TCRdb table keeps only in-frame clones and is missing some. The sample shows around 250,000 clones, 90% of them seen only once. The CDR3 is made up of 16 amino acids. V shed 0 bases, J shed 0 bases, and the junction held 5 bases outside the gene matches. Germline V gene data show CDR1 as SGHRS and CDR2 as YFSETQ. The sequence came from a woman aged 25 to 39 in good health and CMV-seronegative. The chain couples TRBV5-1 to TRBJ1-1; 7 positions agree with TRBD1. What was sequenced was PBMCs. The CDR3 DNA is TGCGCCAGCAGCTTGGGACAGGGACGGATGAACACTGAAGCTTTCTTT. It encodes CASSLGQGRMNTEAFF.